The 8 T cell receptor beta chains in this list originate from one sample, sequenced in a study of cytomegalovirus exposure and HLA in healthy donors. PCR amplification relied on 60 Vbeta primers (plus 13 Jbeta primers). Using immunoSEQ multiplex PCR, the repertoire was profiled, and TCRdb retains in-frame clones only, with some absent. Found here are around 70,000 clones; the top ten clones hold roughly 4.7%. The sample comprised PBMCs. Receptors were obtained from a woman between 40 and 50 years old in good health and CMV-seropositive.

V and J are TRBV27 and TRBJ2-2; perhaps TRBD2 as D (6 bases). V shed 6 bases and J shed 2 bases, with 10 bases lying between them. CDR3 length equals 14 residues. The germline gives CDR1 MNHEY, CDR2 SMNVEV (reference sequence). CDR3 amino acids: CASRLGTNTGELFF. The CDR3 DNA sequence: TGTGCCAGCAGGCTCGGGACTAACACCGGGGAGCTGTTTTTT.

As to this clone: Other DNA sequences in the same sample also yield this CDR3. The V and J genes are TRBV28 and TRBJ1-1; D unclear. The germline V and J ends were trimmed by 1 base and 3 bases, with 9 bases remaining between them. Germline assignment: CDR1 MDHEN and CDR2 SYDVKM. The CDR3 has 14 residues. CDR3 loop: CASSLSGVYTEAFF. CDR3 nucleotide sequence: TGTGCCAGCAGTTTATCCGGGGTATACACTGAAGCTTTCTTT.

V gene TRBV9 combines with J gene TRBJ2-6, with TRBD2 matching 8 bases. The CDR3 is 16 residues long. Germline V gene sequence: CDR1 SGDLS, CDR2 YYNGEE. V gave up 3 bases and J gave up 4 bases; unmatched junction bases: 6. For the CDR3, the DNA is TGTGCCAGCAGCGAAGGAGCGGGAGCCGGGGCCAACGTCCTGACTTTC. It specifies CASSEGAGAGANVLTF.

The chain combines TRBV6-1 with TRBJ1-2, with a tentative D call TRBD1 (6 bases). V was cut by 4 bases and J by 4 bases, with 19 bases left in between. Germline CDR1 reads MNHNS; CDR2 reads SASEGT. The CDR3 contains 16 residues. The CDR3 loop is CASSGKRGGEIYGYTF. The DNA for the CDR3 is TGTGCCAGCAGTGGGAAACGCGGGGGCGAGATCTATGGCTACACCTTC.

The J gene is TRBJ1-3, the V gene TRBV2; D gene unclear. Germline CDR1 SNHLY, CDR2 FYNNEI. Deletions cut 7 bases from V and 3 bases from J, with 13 bases between. This CDR3 has 14 amino acids. The CDR3 DNA is TGTGCCAGCACGGGGAGAGGTCTTGGAAACACCATATATTTT. Its translation: CASTGRGLGNTIYF.

The rearrangement uses TRBV19 and TRBJ1-2, with D possibly TRBD1 on 6 matching bases. The CDR3 is 12 amino acids. CDR1 is LNHDA, CDR2 SQIVND, per germline (reference sequence). Trimming took off 9 bases at V and 10 bases at J, with 18 bases between the two ends. This CDR3 reads CASNQGGGVYTF. As DNA, the CDR3 is TGTGCCAGCAACCAGGGAGGGGGAGTCTACACCTTC.

The chain links TRBV5-4 to TRBJ2-1, with 7 bases fitting TRBD2. Germline CDR1 and CDR2: SGHNT and YYREEE (reference sequence). CDR3 length: 15 residues. After removal of 4 bases from V and 3 bases from J, the junction contained 7 bases not matched to a gene. In DNA form, the CDR3 reads TGTGCCAGCAGCGAACCCGTAGCGGGCTACAATGAGCAGTTCTTC. Its translation: CASSEPVAGYNEQFF.

This sequence joins TRBV5-6 and TRBJ1-1, with TRBD1 as a possible D gene (6 bases). V was clipped by 6 bases and J by 0 bases, with 24 bases between them. There are 18 residues in the CDR3. CDR1 is SGHDT and CDR2 is YYEEEE in the germline V gene. The CDR3, as DNA: TGTGCCAGCAATAGAGGGGTAACAGGGAGGGACATGAACACTGAAGCTTTCTTT. This encodes CASNRGVTGRDMNTEAFF.